These 24 T cell receptor beta chains came from one sample sequenced in a study of cytomegalovirus exposure and HLA in healthy donors. PCR used 60 Vbeta primers and 13 Jbeta primers. Data came from immunoSEQ multiplex PCR; TCRdb stores just in-frame clones and leaves some out. Of roughly 92,000 clones listed, approximately 81% are singletons. Sequenced sample: PBMCs. The receptors shown here come from a woman aged 70-85 years in good health and CMV-seropositive.

The J gene is TRBJ2-7, the V gene TRBV25-1; D uncertain. Germline V lookup: CDR1 MGHDK, CDR2 SYGVNS. V gave up 1 base and J gave up 3 bases, with 10 bases separating them. CDR3 length: 14 amino acids. The CDR3 here is CASSELWPDYEQYF. CDR3 nucleotides: TGTGCCAGCAGTGAATTATGGCCAGACTACGAGCAGTACTTC.

In DNA, the CDR3 is TGTGCCAGCAGCTTGGGATCAGGGGGCGGGTCTGGGGCCAACGTCCTGACTTTC. This sequence encodes CASSLGSGGGSGANVLTF. The chain joins TRBV5-5 to TRBJ2-6; TRBD1 agrees at 8 bases. Unmatched junction bases numbered 6, after V lost 0 bases and J lost 1 base. CDR1 and CDR2 (germline): SGHKS, YYEKEE (reference sequence). This CDR3 is built from 18 residues.

In its sample, this clone was seen a few times. The rearrangement links TRBV4-3 to TRBJ2-7; 8 nucleotides align to TRBD1. The germline V gene encodes CDR1 LGHNA and CDR2 YSLEER. This CDR3 region has 14 residues. The ends lost 0 bases at V and 2 bases at J; junction bases unmatched: 0. The CDR3, as DNA: TGCGCCAGCAGCCAAGAACAGGGGGCCTACGAGCAGTACTTC. This codes for CASSQEQGAYEQYF.

The chain combines TRBV19 with TRBJ1-5, with 7 bases matching TRBD1. The germline CDR1 and CDR2 sequences are LNHDA and SQIVND (reference sequence). The CDR3 sequence is 13 residues long. V lost 7 bases, J lost 3 bases, and 3 bases stayed unmatched. In nucleotides, the CDR3 is TGTGCCAGTACAGGGGGTTACAATCAGCCCCAGCATTTT. Its protein product is CASTGGYNQPQHF.

V and J are TRBV11-3 and TRBJ1-1, with D perhaps TRBD1 (6 bases). Deletions cut 5 bases from V and 1 base from J, with 17 bases between. Per the germline V gene, CDR1 is SGHNT and CDR2 is YENEEA. CDR3 length: 16 residues. CDR3 nucleotides: TGTGCCAGCAGCCCGCGGGGGGCCAGGGCGAACACTGAAGCTTTCTTT. This gives the protein CASSPRGARANTEAFF.

The rearrangement joins TRBV5-1 to TRBJ2-5, with 14 positions matching TRBD2. The CDR3 loop spans 16 amino acids. Losses at the gene ends were 7 bases for V and 5 bases for J; bases not matched to a gene: 10. In germline, CDR1 is SGHRS, CDR2 YFSETQ. DNA of the CDR3: TGCGCCAGCCGCCCCGGGACTAGCGGGAGAAGGGAGACCCAGTACTTC. Translating gives CASRPGTSGRRETQYF.

The chain carries TRBV28 and TRBJ2-5, with TRBD1 as a possible D gene (6 bases). The J call is in doubt because the DNA end fits TRBJ2-7 better. The CDR3 totals 15 residues. Germline V gene data show CDR1 as MDHEN and CDR2 as SYDVKM. In DNA, the CDR3 is TGTGCCAGCAGTAAACAGGGACCCGGGACCTACGAGCAGTACTTC. Translated, it gives CASSKQGPGTYEQYF.

Points on this clone: The sample holds other DNA sequences that translate to the same CDR3. The V call is TRBV19, the J call TRBJ1-1; D remains unclear. The CDR3 runs to 13 residues. Looked up from germline, CDR1 is LNHDA and CDR2 is SQIVND (reference sequence). Between the trimmed V and J ends, which lost 3 bases and 4 bases, there was a span of 9 bases. CDR3 sequence (DNA): TGTGCCAGTAGTATCCCGGGTTCCACTGAAGCTTTCTTT. This encodes CASSIPGSTEAFF.

This clone came up a few times. The CDR3 DNA sequence: TGCGCCAGCGCACCGTGGACAGGGAACACTGAAGCTTTCTTT. Translating gives CASAPWTGNTEAFF. The rearrangement links TRBV5-1 to TRBJ1-1; 7 nucleotides line up with TRBD1. From germline, CDR1 is SGHRS and CDR2 YFSETQ. The J segment lost 1 base and the V segment lost 7 bases, leaving 7 bases of the junction unmatched. This CDR3 spans 14 amino acids.

The CDR3 loop is CASSYSGQYSYEQYF. Written as DNA, the CDR3 is TGTGCCAGCAGTTACTCAGGACAGTACTCCTACGAGCAGTACTTC. This chain connects TRBV6-5 to TRBJ2-7; a possible D gene is TRBD1 (6 bases). Trimming left V 0 bases short and J 0 bases short, with 9 bases between. The CDR3 runs 15 residues. The germline V gene encodes CDR1 MNHEY and CDR2 SVGAGI.

The chain joins TRBV7-3 to TRBJ2-3; D not certain. CDR1 is SGHTA and CDR2 is FQGTGA in the germline V gene. V was clipped by 1 base and J by 6 bases, with 8 bases between them. The CDR3 length is 13 residues. CDR3 amino acids: CASSLNARDTQYF. The CDR3 bases are TGTGCCAGCAGCTTAAACGCTAGGGATACGCAGTATTTT.

This chain uses TRBV12-5 with TRBJ1-2; D possibly corresponds to TRBD1 (6 bases). V was cut by 5 bases and J by 7 bases, with 23 bases left in between. Germline V lookup: CDR1 LGHNT, CDR2 FRNRAP. CDR3 length equals 16 residues. CDR3 loop: CASGVPPYRDIGGYTF. CDR3 in DNA: TGTGCTAGTGGTGTCCCCCCTTACAGGGACATAGGTGGCTACACCTTC.

The genes are TRBV6-1 and TRBJ2-4; a possible D gene is TRBD1 (6 bases). The germline V and J ends were trimmed by 6 bases and 4 bases, with 13 bases remaining between them. Germline CDR1 reads MNHNS; CDR2 reads SASEGT. The CDR3 runs to 14 residues. CDR3 region: CASRQGYNKNIQYF. CDR3 nucleotide sequence: TGTGCCAGCAGACAGGGCTATAATAAAAACATTCAGTACTTC.

V and J are TRBV7-9 and TRBJ2-7, with TRBD1 as a possible D gene (5 bases). Trimming took 5 bases from V and 3 from J, leaving 14 bases between them. The CDR3 extends over 14 amino acids. In germline, CDR1 is SEHNR, CDR2 FQNEAQ (reference sequence). The CDR3 nucleotides are TGTGCCAGCAGCACTCAGGGATTACTCTACGAGCAGTACTTC. It codes for CASSTQGLLYEQYF.

The genes are TRBV7-2 and TRBJ2-5; TRBD2 agrees at 11 bases. The assigned J gene may be wrong: the sequence end matches TRBJ2-7 better. This CDR3 contains 16 residues. Germline assignment: CDR1 SGHTA and CDR2 FQGNSA. The CDR3 loop reads CASSLEGSGRAYEQYF. CDR3 nucleotides: TGTGCCAGCAGCTTAGAAGGTAGCGGGAGGGCCTACGAGCAGTACTTC.

The gene calls are TRBV10-3 and TRBJ1-1; 7 bases align to TRBD1. This CDR3 is 13 amino acids long. Germline CDR1 is ENHRY and CDR2 is SYGVKD. Trimming at V came to 4 bases and at J to 1 base, leaving 0 bases not matched to a gene. CDR3 DNA sequence: TGTGCCATCAGTGGACAGGGGAACACTGAAGCTTTCTTT. It is translated as CAISGQGNTEAFF.

This clone was picked up one time. This chain joins TRBV18 and TRBJ2-3; 9 positions match TRBD2. V shed 4 bases, J shed 4 bases, and the junction held 3 bases outside the gene matches. Per the germline V gene, CDR1 is KGHSH and CDR2 is LQKENI. The CDR3 totals 14 residues. CDR3 sequence reads: CASSLSSGADTQYF. The DNA of the CDR3 is TGTGCCAGCTCACTTTCTAGCGGGGCAGATACGCAGTATTTT.

The chain is built from TRBV19 and TRBJ2-5; 7 bases fit TRBD2. Germline CDR1 and CDR2: LNHDA and SQIVND (reference sequence). The CDR3 is made up of 16 amino acids. Germline trimming cut 5 bases from V and 2 bases from J; bases unmatched to any gene: 11. For the CDR3, the DNA is TGTGCCAGTAGTCCATTAGCGCTGGGGGGGCAAGAGACCCAGTACTTC. Translating gives CASSPLALGGQETQYF.

The rearrangement joins TRBV9 to TRBJ2-7; tentatively, D is TRBD2 (5 bases). V lost 4 bases and J lost 0, with 14 bases in between. The V gene's germline CDR1 is SGDLS and CDR2 YYNGEE. The CDR3 runs to 15 residues. This CDR3 reads CASSPTVGISYEQYF. CDR3 nucleotide sequence: TGTGCCAGCAGCCCTACGGTCGGGATCTCCTACGAGCAGTACTTC.

J is TRBJ1-5 and V is TRBV30; perhaps TRBD1 as D (6 bases). This CDR3 contains 16 residues. Germline CDR1 reads GTSNPN; CDR2 reads SVGIG (reference sequence). Trimming cost V 3 bases and J 2 bases, with 17 bases left between them. As DNA, the CDR3 is TGTGCCTGGAGAATACAGGGAGAAGGACGCAATCAGCCCCAGCATTTT. Translating it yields CAWRIQGEGRNQPQHF.

The J gene is TRBJ2-1, the V gene TRBV7-2, with D possibly being TRBD2 (6 bases). The CDR3 has 16 amino acids. V was pared by 4 bases and J by 4 bases, with 17 bases between. Per the germline V gene, CDR1 is SGHTA and CDR2 is FQGNSA. The CDR3 protein is CASSSQGLGAYNEQFF. The CDR3 DNA sequence: TGTGCCAGCAGCTCCCAGGGACTGGGCGCGTACAATGAGCAGTTCTTC.

The J gene is TRBJ2-3, the V gene TRBV7-2; D gene ambiguous. In germline, CDR1 is SGHTA, CDR2 FQGNSA. This CDR3 spans 14 amino acids. The germline V and J ends were trimmed by 5 bases and 1 base, with 10 bases remaining between them. Here the CDR3 reads CASSRVMGTDTQYF. The CDR3 DNA sequence: TGTGCCAGCAGCCGGGTCATGGGCACAGATACGCAGTATTTT.

The rearrangement uses TRBV4-3 and TRBJ2-3, with D perhaps matching TRBD2 (7 bases). The V end lost 4 bases, the J end lost 4 bases, and 15 bases lay between the germline ends. The CDR3 runs 15 residues. Germline assignment: CDR1 LGHNA and CDR2 YSLEER. In nucleotides, the CDR3 is TGCGCCAGCAGCCCCGCGAGGGGGGGGGCAGATACGCAGTATTTT. As protein: CASSPARGGADTQYF.

The chain couples TRBV11-3 to TRBJ2-1; D may be TRBD2 (6 bases). Germline loops: CDR1 SGHNT, CDR2 YENEEA. The CDR3 length is 15 residues. Trimming left V 5 bases short and J 8 bases short, with 19 bases between. The CDR3 loop reads CASSPFGRRKYEQFF. DNA of the CDR3: TGTGCCAGCAGCCCCTTCGGGAGAAGAAAGTATGAGCAGTTCTTC.